The 5 T cell receptor beta chains given below trace back to one sample, sequenced in a study of blood T cell repertoires in COVID-19. The table came from immunoSEQ multiplex PCR; TCRdb's copy has only in-frame clones and leaves some out. The sample shows roughly 140,000 clones, around 91% of them seen only once. Sequencing was carried out using peripheral blood. Source of these receptors: a woman aged 60-70 years with active COVID-19.

This chain uses TRBV15 with TRBJ2-1, with 8 bases matching TRBD2. Germline V CDR1 and CDR2: LNHNV, YYDKDF (reference sequence). The V and J ends lost 3 bases and 2 bases, in that order; junction bases with no gene match: 3. The CDR3 loop spans 15 amino acids. CDR3 coding DNA: TGTGCCACCAGCAGGGAGCGGGGGACCTACAATGAGCAGTTCTTC. Its translation: CATSRERGTYNEQFF.

On this clone: Mismatch with germline at one junction end may stem from a read error. The V and J genes are TRBV6-1 and TRBJ2-7, with 8 bases fitting TRBD2. Germline V gene sequence: CDR1 MNHNS, CDR2 SASEGT. CDR3 length: 12 amino acids. CDR3 amino acids: CASSETPGTRDF. The CDR3 DNA sequence: TGTGCCAGCAGTGAAACACCCGGGACTAGAGACTTC.

The chain recombines TRBV9 with TRBJ2-2, with 10 bases that match TRBD2. V dropped 4 bases and J dropped 2; count of bases not matched to a gene: 5. In germline, CDR1 is SGDLS, CDR2 YYNGEE. This CDR3 comprises 16 residues. CDR3 nucleotides: TGTGCCAGCAGCCGCCGGACTAGCGGTAACACCGGGGAGCTGTTTTTT. It yields the protein CASSRRTSGNTGELFF.

This chain joins TRBV7-8 and TRBJ2-7; tentative D call: TRBD2 (6 bases). CDR1 SGHVS and CDR2 FQNEAQ come from the germline V gene. Trimming left V 4 bases short and J 5 bases short, with 9 bases between. The CDR3 consists of 12 residues. The CDR3 sequence: CASSSGVHEQYF. DNA for the CDR3: TGTGCCAGCAGCTCGGGGGTCCACGAGCAGTACTTC.

This clone was detected only once. The chain has TRBV4-3 and TRBJ2-1; TRBD2 is a possible D gene (7 bases). V lost 0 bases and J lost 2, with 11 bases in between. Germline CDR1 is LGHNA and CDR2 is YSLEER. The CDR3 extends over 16 amino acids. CDR3 in amino acids: CASSQDRGGAYNEQFF. The CDR3 DNA sequence: TGCGCCAGCAGCCAAGATAGGGGGGGGGCCTACAATGAGCAGTTCTTC.